This TCR beta chain stems from a study of blood T cell repertoires in COVID-19. Study context: Sample material is recorded as cDNA or gDNA derived from T cells, B-cell-depleted T cells, or PBMCs.

Patients of the Seattle cohort, enrolled during active infection, were followed longitudinally. Source study methods: Scientists estimated how many nucleated cells there were by amplifying reference gene primers. Libraries were prepared by immunoSEQ multiplex PCR; TCRdb keeps only in-frame clonotypes and omits some of them. D and trimming come from the DNA, and the V and J calls and clone size come from that table. The top ten clones hold about a tenth of a sample with roughly 160,000 clones, around 87% of them seen once. The TCR sequence derives from a woman in her 70s with COVID-19, enrolled during active disease. The specimen was peripheral blood.

The CDR3 protein is CASSPPGPYNEQFF. The CDR3 DNA reads TGTGCCAGCTCACCACCGGGGCCCTACAATGAGCAGTTCTTC. V usage is TRBV18 and J usage is TRBJ2-1, with D tentatively TRBD1 (5 bases). The CDR3 totals 14 residues. Germline values: CDR1 KGHSH, CDR2 LQKENI. V lost 0 bases, J lost 2 bases, and 5 bases lay in between.